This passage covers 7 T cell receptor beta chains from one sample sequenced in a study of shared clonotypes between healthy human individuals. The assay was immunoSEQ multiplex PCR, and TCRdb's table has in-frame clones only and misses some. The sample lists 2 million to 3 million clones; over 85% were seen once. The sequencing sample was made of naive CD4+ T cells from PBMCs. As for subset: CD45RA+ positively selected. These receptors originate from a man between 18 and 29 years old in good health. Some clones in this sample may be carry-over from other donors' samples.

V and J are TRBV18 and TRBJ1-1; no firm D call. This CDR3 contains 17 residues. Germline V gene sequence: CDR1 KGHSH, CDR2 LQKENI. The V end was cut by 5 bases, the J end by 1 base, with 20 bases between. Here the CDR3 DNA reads TGTGCCAGCTCAGCCGGGCGCGGGCAGCAAAAGAACACTGAAGCTTTCTTT. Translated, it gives CASSAGRGQQKNTEAFF.

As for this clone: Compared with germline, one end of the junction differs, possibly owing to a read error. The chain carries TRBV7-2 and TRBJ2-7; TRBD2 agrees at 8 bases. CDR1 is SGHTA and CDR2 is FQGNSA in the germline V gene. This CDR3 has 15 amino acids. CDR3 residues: CASSLERVGAGEEDF. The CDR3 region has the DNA TGTGCCAGCAGCTTAGAAAGGGTGGGAGCGGGAGAGGAGGACTTC. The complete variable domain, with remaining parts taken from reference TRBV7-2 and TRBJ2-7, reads GAGVSQSPSNKVTEKGKDVELRCDPISGHTALYWYRQSLGQGLEFLIYFQGNSAPDKSGLPSDRFSAERTGGSVSTLTIQRTQQEDSAVYLCASSLERVGAGEEDFGPGTRLTVT.

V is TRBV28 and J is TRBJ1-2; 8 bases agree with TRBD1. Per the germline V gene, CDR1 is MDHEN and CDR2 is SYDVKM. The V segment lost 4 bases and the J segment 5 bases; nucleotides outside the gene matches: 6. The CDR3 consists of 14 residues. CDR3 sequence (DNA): TGTGCCAGCAGTTCCATTGGGACAGGATATGGCTACACCTTC. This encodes CASSSIGTGYGYTF.

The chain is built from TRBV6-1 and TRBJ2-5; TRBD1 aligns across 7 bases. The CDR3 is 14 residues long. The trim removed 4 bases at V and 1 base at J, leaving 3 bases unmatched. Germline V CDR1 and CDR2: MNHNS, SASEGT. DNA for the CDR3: TGTGCCAGCAGTGGAGGGGGCATCCAAGAGACCCAGTACTTC. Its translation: CASSGGGIQETQYF.

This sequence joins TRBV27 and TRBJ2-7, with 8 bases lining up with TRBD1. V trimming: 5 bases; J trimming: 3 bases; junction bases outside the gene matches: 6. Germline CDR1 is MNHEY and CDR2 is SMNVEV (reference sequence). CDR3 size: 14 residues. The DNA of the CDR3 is TGTGCCAGCAGTCCTACGACAGGGGTCTACGAGCAGTACTTC. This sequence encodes CASSPTTGVYEQYF.

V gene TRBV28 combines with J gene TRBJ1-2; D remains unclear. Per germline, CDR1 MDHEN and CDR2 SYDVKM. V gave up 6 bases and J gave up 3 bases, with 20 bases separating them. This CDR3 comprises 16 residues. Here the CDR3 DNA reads TGTGCCAGCAGACGGACGGGCCGTCAACCCTACTATGGCTACACCTTC. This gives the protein CASRRTGRQPYYGYTF.

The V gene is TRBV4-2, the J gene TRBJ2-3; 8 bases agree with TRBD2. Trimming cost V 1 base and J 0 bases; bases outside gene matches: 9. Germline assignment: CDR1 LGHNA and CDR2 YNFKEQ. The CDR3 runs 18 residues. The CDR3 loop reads CASSQVNSGGTSTDTQYF. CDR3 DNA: TGTGCCAGCAGCCAAGTGAATTCGGGGGGGACTAGCACAGATACGCAGTATTTT.